What follows are 27 T cell receptor beta chains derived from one specimen sequenced in a study of Tregs in tolerant kidney transplant recipients. The repertoire was sequenced with immunoSEQ multiplex PCR; TCRdb's copy has only in-frame clones and lacks some. The sample shows some 70,000 clones, around nine tenths of them seen only once. Sequenced material: CD4+ T cells from blood, taken before the transplant. The receptor source for this set is a human donor who received a combined kidney and bone marrow transplant.

The rearrangement joins TRBV5-6 to TRBJ1-5, with D uncertain. V gave up 3 bases and J gave up 1 base, with 14 bases separating them. The CDR3 totals 16 residues. Per germline, CDR1 SGHDT and CDR2 YYEEEE. As DNA, the CDR3 is TGTGCCAGCAGCTCGAGGGTCGGAGCAAGCAATCAGCCCCAGCATTTT. This sequence encodes CASSSRVGASNQPQHF.

The CDR3 sequence: CASSEASRDEQFF. CDR3 bases: TGTGCCAGCAGTGAGGCTAGCCGGGATGAGCAGTTCTTC. The chain has TRBV25-1 and TRBJ2-1; TRBD2 is a possible D gene (5 bases). The CDR3 length is 13 residues. The germline V gene encodes CDR1 MGHDK and CDR2 SYGVNS. V dropped 3 bases and J dropped 8 bases, with 11 bases sitting between them. Complete variable domain (other parts from reference TRBV25-1 and TRBJ2-1): EADIYQTPRYLVIGTGKKITLECSQTMGHDKMYWYQQDPGMELHLIHYSYGVNSTEKGDLSSESTVSRIRTEHFPLTLESARPSHTSQYLCASSEASRDEQFFGPGTRLTVL.

This chain joins TRBV5-1 and TRBJ2-7; tentatively, D is TRBD2 (7 bases). Trimming cost V 3 bases and J 5 bases, with 15 bases left between them. The CDR3 totals 14 residues. In germline, CDR1 is SGHRS, CDR2 YFSETQ. DNA of the CDR3: TGCGCCAGCAGCTGGGGGGCGGGAGCGCACGAGCAGTACTTC. Translation gives CASSWGAGAHEQYF.

This rearrangement joins TRBV6-1 to TRBJ1-5; D gene ambiguous. Germline CDR1 is MNHNS and CDR2 is SASEGT. Trimming cost V 4 bases and J 3 bases, with 10 bases left between them. The CDR3 is made up of 14 amino acids. The CDR3 here is CASSASGDNQPQHF. The CDR3 DNA reads as TGTGCCAGCAGTGCTTCAGGCGACAATCAGCCCCAGCATTTT.

This chain joins TRBV5-1 and TRBJ2-7, with TRBD2 matching 10 bases. Germline loops: CDR1 SGHRS, CDR2 YFSETQ. After removal of 4 bases from V and 5 bases from J, the junction contained 3 bases not matched to a gene. The CDR3 runs 13 residues. In DNA, the CDR3 is TGCGCCAGCAGCGTAGCGGGAGGAGACGAGCAGTACTTC. Translated: CASSVAGGDEQYF.

For the CDR3, the DNA is TGTGCCAGCAGCCAAGCCGGGACAGGGGGGGAAAAACTGTTTTTT. Its translation is CASSQAGTGGEKLFF. The gene calls are TRBV4-2 and TRBJ1-4; 11 nucleotides line up with TRBD1. V was clipped by 1 base and J by 8 bases; unmatched bases: 3. The CDR3 extends over 15 amino acids. Germline values: CDR1 LGHNA, CDR2 YNFKEQ.

The V call is TRBV6-4, the J call TRBJ2-2; 8 nucleotides line up with TRBD2. CDR3 size: 16 residues. J lost 6 bases, V lost 6 bases, and 12 bases had no gene match. Germline V gene lookup returns CDR1 MRHNA and CDR2 SNTAGT. The CDR3: CASSARGTRKAGELFF. CDR3 DNA: TGTGCCAGCAGCGCGAGAGGGACTAGAAAGGCCGGGGAGCTGTTTTTT.

The chain combines TRBV4-1 with TRBJ2-6; D remains ambiguous. Germline V lookup: CDR1 MGHRA, CDR2 YSYEKL. The CDR3 is 15 amino acids. Trimming removed 1 base at V and 2 bases at J, with 6 bases between. The CDR3 sequence: CASSQVLPGANVLTF. The DNA for the CDR3 is TGCGCCAGCAGCCAAGTCCTCCCTGGGGCCAACGTCCTGACTTTC.

The J gene is TRBJ2-7, the V gene TRBV29-1, with 10 nucleotides matching TRBD2. After removal of 0 bases from V and 6 bases from J, the junction contained 8 bases not matched to a gene. There are 15 residues in the CDR3. CDR1 is SQVTM, CDR2 ANQGSEA, per germline. The CDR3 region has the DNA TGCAGCGTTGAAGATGGAGCGGGAGGGGATCCCGAGCAGTACTTC. Protein sequence: CSVEDGAGGDPEQYF.

This chain connects TRBV19 to TRBJ1-1; D remains ambiguous. Trimming removed 4 bases from V and 0 bases from J, with 15 bases in between. The CDR3 is 16 amino acids. Germline V gene sequence: CDR1 LNHDA, CDR2 SQIVND (reference sequence). As DNA, the CDR3 is TGTGCCAGTAGTAAGCAAGGAGGGATCATGAACACTGAAGCTTTCTTT. Translation: CASSKQGGIMNTEAFF.

This clone showed up just a few times. The V and J genes are TRBV28 and TRBJ2-1; 7 bases line up with TRBD2. Germline loops: CDR1 MDHEN, CDR2 SYDVKM. V dropped 1 base and J dropped 10; count of bases not matched to a gene: 7. This CDR3 region has 14 residues. The CDR3 is CASSLFAGVGEQFF. CDR3 DNA sequence: TGTGCCAGCAGTTTATTTGCGGGAGTGGGCGAGCAGTTCTTC.

The V gene is TRBV5-4, the J gene TRBJ2-7, with a weak D call TRBD2 (6 bases). The CDR3 loop spans 15 amino acids. V was shortened by 0 bases and J by 5 bases, with 15 bases between the two germline ends. CDR1 and CDR2 (germline): SGHNT, YYREEE (reference sequence). CDR3 loop: CASSLVGQTRDEQYF. The DNA for the CDR3 is TGTGCCAGCAGCTTGGTGGGCCAGACTAGGGACGAGCAGTACTTC.

This clone was observed a single time. This chain connects TRBV5-1 to TRBJ1-1; no firm D call. The CDR3 is 15 amino acids. The germline V gene encodes CDR1 SGHRS and CDR2 YFSETQ. Trimming pared 0 bases from V and 4 bases from J, leaving 13 bases between. The CDR3 DNA is TGCGCCAGCAGCTTGGCCGGCCTTGAGGGCACTGAAGCTTTCTTT. Protein: CASSLAGLEGTEAFF.

J is TRBJ2-2 and V is TRBV4-1, with TRBD1 as a possible D gene (5 bases). The CDR3 covers 16 residues. V was cut by 4 bases and J by 5 bases, with 17 bases left in between. Germline CDR1 reads MGHRA; CDR2 reads YSYEKL. The DNA for the CDR3 is TGCGCCAGCAGCCCCAGGGTTCCTACAAATACCGGGGAGCTGTTTTTT. Amino acid sequence: CASSPRVPTNTGELFF.

The chain employs TRBV6-5 and TRBJ2-7, with D possibly being TRBD1 (5 bases). Germline-derived CDR1 and CDR2 are MNHEY and SVGAGI. This CDR3 spans 14 amino acids. Trimming took off 7 bases at V and 2 bases at J, with 15 bases between the two ends. The CDR3 protein is CASILPDSPYEQYF. CDR3 coding DNA: TGTGCCAGCATCCTCCCCGACAGTCCCTACGAGCAGTACTTC.

V usage is TRBV2 and J usage is TRBJ2-2; 7 bases line up with TRBD1. The CDR3 contains 15 residues. The V segment lost 6 bases and the J segment 1 base; nucleotides outside the gene matches: 5. Germline V lookup: CDR1 SNHLY, CDR2 FYNNEI. CDR3 nucleotides: TGTGCCAGCAGCTTTTCAGGGGGGAACACCGGGGAGCTGTTTTTT. Translated: CASSFSGGNTGELFF.

The CDR3 nucleotides are TGTGCTGCGGGCCAGGGGGCGATGGGCTACACCTTC. Translated, it gives CAAGQGAMGYTF. The J gene is TRBJ1-2, the V gene TRBV30, with 8 nucleotides matching TRBD1. This CDR3 is built from 12 residues. CDR1 and CDR2 (germline): GTSNPN, SVGIG (reference sequence).

The rearrangement uses TRBV5-1 and TRBJ2-4, with 7 bases matching TRBD1. The V gene's germline CDR1 is SGHRS and CDR2 YFSETQ. CDR3 size: 14 residues. The trim removed 7 bases at V and 6 bases at J, leaving 10 bases unmatched. CDR3 in amino acids: CASSTGMTRNIQYF. As DNA, the CDR3 is TGCGCCAGCTCGACAGGGATGACGAGAAACATTCAGTACTTC.

The gene calls are TRBV28 and TRBJ2-7, with 9 bases that match TRBD1. Looked up from germline, CDR1 is MDHEN and CDR2 is SYDVKM. The CDR3 contains 17 residues. Losses at the gene ends were 6 bases for V and 3 bases for J; bases not matched to a gene: 15. The CDR3 here is CASRAGTGPGRVYEQYF. The DNA of the CDR3 is TGTGCCAGCAGGGCCGGGACAGGGCCTGGGAGAGTCTACGAGCAGTACTTC.

This chain connects TRBV6-5 to TRBJ1-1; TRBD1 might be the D (6 bases). The V and J ends lost 7 bases and 1 base respectively, with 13 bases between them. Per the germline V gene, CDR1 is MNHEY and CDR2 is SVGAGI. There are 14 residues in the CDR3. This chain's CDR3 is CASTLGQPNTEAFF. In DNA, the CDR3 is TGTGCCAGCACCCTCGGACAGCCGAACACTGAAGCTTTCTTT.

This rearrangement joins TRBV2 to TRBJ2-7, with 10 bases that match TRBD2. The germline gives CDR1 SNHLY, CDR2 FYNNEI. The CDR3 is made up of 12 amino acids. V trimming: 8 bases; J trimming: 6 bases; junction bases outside the gene matches: 4. The DNA of the CDR3 is TGTGCCAGCGTAGCGGGAGGCGCCGAGCAGTACTTC. Its translation is CASVAGGAEQYF.

The chain carries TRBV6-5 and TRBJ2-7, with TRBD1 matching 7 bases. The length of the CDR3 is 16 residues. Germline CDR1 is MNHEY and CDR2 is SVGAGI. The J segment lost 2 bases and the V segment lost 0 bases, leaving 7 bases of the junction unmatched. Here the CDR3 reads CASSYSGQAPAYEQYF. CDR3 in DNA: TGTGCCAGCAGTTACTCTGGACAGGCACCAGCCTACGAGCAGTACTTC.

The V and J genes are TRBV29-1 and TRBJ2-7, with 9 bases fitting TRBD1. The CDR3 totals 15 residues. With 6 bases clipped from V and 5 bases from J, the junction kept 14 bases outside the gene matches. Germline assignment: CDR1 SQVTM and CDR2 ANQGSEA. DNA for the CDR3: TGCAGCGTATTCTTACCGGGACAGGGTAGGCACGAGCAGTACTTC. Protein sequence: CSVFLPGQGRHEQYF.

The gene calls are TRBV28 and TRBJ2-2; 12 bases align to TRBD2. This CDR3 is 16 amino acids long. CDR1 is MDHEN, CDR2 SYDVKM, per germline. Trimming at V came to 5 bases and at J to 7 bases, leaving 8 bases not matched to a gene. CDR3 DNA sequence: TGTGCCAGCAGTCCCACAGGACTAGCGGGACGCGGGGAGCTGTTTTTT. Its protein is CASSPTGLAGRGELFF.

This chain connects TRBV4-2 to TRBJ2-1; D possibly corresponds to TRBD2 (5 bases). The CDR3 consists of 15 residues. Germline CDR1 reads LGHNA; CDR2 reads YNFKEQ. Deletions cut 0 bases from V and 3 bases from J, with 9 bases between. CDR3 sequence reads: CASSQDEGIYNEQFF. The CDR3 DNA reads as TGTGCCAGCAGCCAAGATGAGGGAATCTACAATGAGCAGTTCTTC.

The chain joins TRBV7-2 to TRBJ2-6; tentatively, D is TRBD1 (5 bases). Germline V lookup: CDR1 SGHTA, CDR2 FQGNSA. There are 16 residues in the CDR3. V lost 3 bases, J lost 4 bases, and 13 bases lay in between. The DNA for the CDR3 is TGTGCCAGCAGCTTTAAAGGTGGGGCCGGGGCCAACGTCCTGACTTTC. This encodes CASSFKGGAGANVLTF.

This chain uses TRBV5-1 with TRBJ2-1; TRBD2 matches 9 bases. CDR3 size: 14 residues. Looked up from germline, CDR1 is SGHRS and CDR2 is YFSETQ. V lost 2 bases and J lost 7; bases outside the gene matches: 4. The CDR3 DNA sequence: TGCGCCAGCAGCTTTGGACTAGCGTTGAATGAGCAGTTCTTC. Its protein product is CASSFGLALNEQFF.